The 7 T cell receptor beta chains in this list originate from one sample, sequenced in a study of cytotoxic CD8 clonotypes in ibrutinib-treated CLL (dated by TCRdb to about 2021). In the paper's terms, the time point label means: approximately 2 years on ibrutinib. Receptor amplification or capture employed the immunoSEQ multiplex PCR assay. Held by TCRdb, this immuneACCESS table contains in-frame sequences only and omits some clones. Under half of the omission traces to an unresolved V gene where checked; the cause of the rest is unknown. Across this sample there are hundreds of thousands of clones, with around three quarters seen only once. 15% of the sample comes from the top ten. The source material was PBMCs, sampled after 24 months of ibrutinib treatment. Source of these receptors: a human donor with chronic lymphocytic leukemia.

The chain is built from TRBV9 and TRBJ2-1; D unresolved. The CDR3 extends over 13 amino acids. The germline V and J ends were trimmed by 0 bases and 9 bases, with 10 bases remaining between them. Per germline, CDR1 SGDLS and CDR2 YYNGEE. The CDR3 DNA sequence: TGTGCCAGCAGCGTAGAAAGGTGGACTGAGCAGTTCTTC. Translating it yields CASSVERWTEQFF. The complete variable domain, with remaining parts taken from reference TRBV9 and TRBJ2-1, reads DSGVTQTPKHLITATGQRVTLRCSPRSGDLSVYWYQQSLDQGLQFLIQYYNGEERAKGNILERFSAQQFPDLHSELNLSSLELGDSALYFCASSVERWTEQFFGPGTRLTVL.

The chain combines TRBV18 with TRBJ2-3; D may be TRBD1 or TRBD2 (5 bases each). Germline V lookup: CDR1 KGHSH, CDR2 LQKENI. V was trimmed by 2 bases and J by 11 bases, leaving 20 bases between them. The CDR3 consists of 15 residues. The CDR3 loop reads CASSPEGGASSEQYF. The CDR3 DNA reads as TGTGCCAGCTCACCAGAGGGTGGGGCCTCCTCCGAGCAGTATTTT.

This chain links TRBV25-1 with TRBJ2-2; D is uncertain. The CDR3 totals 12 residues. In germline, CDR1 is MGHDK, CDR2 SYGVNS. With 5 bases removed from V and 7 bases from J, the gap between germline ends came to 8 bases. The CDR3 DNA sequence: TGTGCCAGCAGTCCCCCGAGCGGGGAGCTGTTTTTT. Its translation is CASSPPSGELFF.

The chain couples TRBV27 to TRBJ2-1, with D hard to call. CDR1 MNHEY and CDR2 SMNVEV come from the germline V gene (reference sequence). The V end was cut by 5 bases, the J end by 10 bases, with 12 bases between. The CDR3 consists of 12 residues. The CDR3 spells CASSPSTIEQFF. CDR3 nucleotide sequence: TGTGCCAGCAGTCCATCGACGATCGAGCAGTTCTTC.

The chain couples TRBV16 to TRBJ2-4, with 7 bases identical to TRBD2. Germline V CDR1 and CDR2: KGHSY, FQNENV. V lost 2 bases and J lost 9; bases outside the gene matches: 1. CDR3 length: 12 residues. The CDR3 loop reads CASSQPGGIQYF. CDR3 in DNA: TGTGCCAGCAGCCAACCGGGGGGCATTCAGTACTTC.

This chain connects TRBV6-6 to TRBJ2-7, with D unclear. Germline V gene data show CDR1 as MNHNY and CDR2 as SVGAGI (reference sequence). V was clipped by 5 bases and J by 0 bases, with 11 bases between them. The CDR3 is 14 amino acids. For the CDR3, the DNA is TGTGCCAGCAGTGCCGAAAGGATCTCCTACGAGCAGTACTTC. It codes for CASSAERISYEQYF.

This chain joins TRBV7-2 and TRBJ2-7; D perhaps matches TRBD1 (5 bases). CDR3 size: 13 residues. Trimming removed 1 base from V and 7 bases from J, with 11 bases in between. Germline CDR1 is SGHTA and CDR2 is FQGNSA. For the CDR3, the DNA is TGTGCCAGCAGCTTAGAGCCCGCAGGGGAGCAGTACTTC. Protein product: CASSLEPAGEQYF.